This T cell receptor beta chain was recovered during a study of blood T cell repertoires in COVID-19. Study-level background: Spain, Italy and the United States supplied samples that represented acute and convalescent COVID-19. T cells, B-cell-depleted T cells, or PBMCs supplied cDNA or gDNA.

How the authors handled the data: How many nucleated cells were present was estimated from reference gene primer amplification. The data were produced by immunoSEQ multiplex PCR, yet TCRdb's version contains in-frame clones alone and is incomplete. The D gene and trimming were derived from the DNA, and the V and J assignments and clone size from that table. The sample lists around 29,000 clones; around nine tenths were seen once. This clone is a singleton in its sample. The source is a human donor in a cohort sampled during active COVID-19. The sequenced sample was peripheral blood.

The CDR3 DNA reads as TGTGCCAGCAGCTTAGTGACAGGGGACTATGGCTACACCTTC. It encodes CASSLVTGDYGYTF. The genes are TRBV11-2 and TRBJ1-2, with 8 bases aligning to TRBD1. Germline loops: CDR1 SGHAT, CDR2 FQNNGV. This CDR3 contains 14 residues. The V segment lost 1 base and the J segment 3 bases; nucleotides outside the gene matches: 1. Full variable domain (rest looked up from reference TRBV11-2 and TRBJ1-2): EAGVAQSPRYKIIEKRQSVAFWCNPISGHATLYWYQQILGQGPKLLIQFQNNGVVDDSQLPKDRFSAERLKGVDSTLKIQPAKLEDSAVYLCASSLVTGDYGYTFGSGTRLTVV.